What follows describes a single T cell receptor (beta chain). Its target antigen remains unknown. Base-call qualities are not available, and no considerably larger clone is one nucleotide away. CD8 naive samples were CD45RO-negative cells positively selected for CCR7, giving a CD45RA+CCR7+ population that excluded TemRA cells. Donors were healthy HIV-negative adults with no recently reported acute infections or vaccinations. Only Caucasian adults living in Nashville, Tennessee, USA were represented among the donors. After blood collection by leukapheresis, PBMCs were isolated using Ficoll-Histopaque density gradient centrifugation and then cryopreserved in the vapor phase of liquid nitrogen. Purity and quantity of every magnetically sorted T cell population were checked by analytical flow cytometry. Genomic DNA was isolated from each sorted fraction and quantified by UV absorbance on a Nanodrop 2000c.

This sample is drawn from a study of shared clonotypes between healthy human individuals (dated by TCRdb to the early 2020s). For the study in its entirety: The cohort included three men and two women between 18 and 49 years of age. Between about 0.9 and 8.9 billion PBMCs per donor were obtained by leukapheresis. For each donor, three plates each were used for CD4 naive and CD4 memory, two plates were used for CD8 naive, and one plate was used for CD8 memory. The study deeply sequenced blood TCR repertoires of about five healthy adults to estimate repertoire size and the extent of clonotype sharing between individuals. Libraries were prepared and TCR repertoires were sequenced by different laboratories using diverse techniques, in order to increase sequencing depth and limit assay-specific biases.

TCR CDR3 regions were amplified from genomic DNA by multiplex PCR using the deep immunoSEQ assay. Extracted genomic DNA from each cell subset was spread evenly across all wells of several immunoSEQ 96-well plates, with each plate serving as a replicate. For sorted subsets, approximately 190 ng genomic DNA, equal to tens of thousands of T cell genomes, was loaded into each replicate PCR. Purified libraries were measured with a Qubit 3.0 fluorometer, size-checked on a Bioanalyzer 2100, and measured again with the KAPA Library Quantification kit. Every immunoSEQ 96-well plate was sequenced on a separate single-read 150-cycle Illumina NextSeq 550 flow cell. Regarding the original processing steps: Because only junctional sequences without quality scores were contained in the immunoSEQ output, filtering matching that applied to full-length reads could not be performed. Sequences were annotated with PyIR, a Python wrapper for IgBLAST v1.9, and V/J genes and CDR3 were assigned using IMGT germline references. Reads were removed for weak V/J assignments (E-value above 1e-6), missing CDR3, stop codons, out-of-frame junctions, or ambiguous translated residues. V3J clonotypes were defined as sequences sharing the same inferred V gene, J gene, and CDR3 amino acid sequence. Percentage overlap between repertoires was computed as shared unique clonotypes divided by the size of the smaller repertoire. RTK rarefaction, the Chao1 estimator, and Recon v2.1 estimates of unobserved clonotypes were used to assess repertoire richness. Generation probabilities for all TCRbeta clonotypes obtained by the gDNA method from several donors were computed using OLGA. This is the immuneACCESS table as TCRdb keeps it, with only in-frame sequences that have V and J called. A part of the clones is gone; compared with another copy, unresolved V genes explain less than half, and the rest is unexplained. That table supplies the V and J calls and clone size; D and trimming were determined from the DNA. The sample profile shows nearly 2 million clones; about 95% of them were found once. 1.2% of the sample goes to the ten largest clones.

For CDR1 and CDR2, the germline V gene lists LGHNA and YSLEER. The junction shows trimming of 0 bases on V and 0 bases on J, plus 5 bases between the germline ends. The cysteine opens and the phenylalanine closes a CDR3 of 14 amino acids. Only the CDR3 region is kept as DNA, spanning 42 bases read in frame from base 1. The investigation overall reported the following: Sampling was limited to blood, and TCR repertoires in tissue likely differ from TCR repertoires in blood. Naive subsets generally had larger estimated clonotype richness than memory subsets did. Clonotypes shared by all four sorted-subset donors showed higher generation probabilities than non-shared clonotypes. Rarefaction of sorted-subset datasets indicated incomplete sequencing despite the large sequencing depth. The small number of donors limited the genetic and exposure-history diversity represented. Based on pairwise subsampling, the degree of clonotype sharing among donors was expected to be affected by sequencing depth. Across four donors, approximately 5% of naive CD4, roughly 3.5% of naive CD8, 2% to 2.5% of memory CD4, and about 0.4% of memory CD8 clonotypes were shared.

Material for sequencing was naive CD8+ T cells sorted from blood. In the paper's terms, the cell subset or site label means: CD45RA+CCR7+. The chain links TRBV4-3 with TRBJ1-1; no D segment can be confidently identified. This TCR came from a man younger than 30 in good health. The CDR3 reads as follows: CASSQENLNTEAFF. The sequence in DNA is TGCGCCAGCAGCCAAGAAAACTTGAACACTGAAGCTTTCTTT.